This T cell receptor beta chain was retrieved from a study of T-cell memory formation after mild COVID-19. TCRdb used MiXCR to reprocess the 5' RACE reads, holding one entry per CDR3 protein. The sample records 130,000 to 150,000 distinct CDR3 sequences, roughly 21% being singletons. Overall study findings and caveats: In pre-infection memory, a portion of responding clones appeared, which suggested that cross-reactive memory joined. Clones shrinking between day 15 and 85 showed a balanced CD4/CD8 split, and those that grew later tilted toward CD4+.

Comment on this clonotype: Antigen: not known.

The clonotype originates from an adult woman who had mild COVID-19 (a few samples of this study predate the infection). Cell type and time point are not known. The specimen was PBMCs or a T cell subset sorted from them (not recorded which).

CDR3 nucleotides: TGTGCCAGCAGTTTAAGCCGCACAGATACGCAGTATTTT. Translation: CASSLSRTDTQYF. This chain links TRBV27 with TRBJ2-3; D is undetermined. The germline V gene has CDR1 MNHEY and CDR2 SMNVEV (reference sequence). Trimming removed 2 bases at V and 1 base at J, with 4 bases between. This CDR3 contains 13 residues.